This is a list of T cell receptor beta chains from one sample in a study of blood T cell repertoires in COVID-19. Repertoires were generated with immunoSEQ multiplex PCR, while TCRdb's copy carries only in-frame clones and drops some. The sample includes hundreds of thousands of clones, 80% to 90% of them seen just once. The sample comprised peripheral blood. The receptor source for this set is a man between 50 and 59 years old with COVID-19, enrolled during active disease. The CDR3 runs from the conserved cysteine through the conserved F or W. Each record gives: J gene, D gene, V gene, clone size, CDR3 DNA, CDR3 protein. A D gene is named only where the DNA matches it firmly. Clone size is shown for a subset of rows, as once, few, many or a class of expanded clone.

j_gene: TRBJ2-1; d_gene: TRBD2; v_gene: TRBV6-2/TRBV6-3; abundance: -; CDR3nt: TGTGCCAGCAGTTACGCAACTAGCGGGGGGGCCCTGAATGAGCAGTTCTTC; CDR3aa: CASSYATSGGALNEQFF
j_gene: TRBJ1-2; d_gene: -; v_gene: TRBV5-6; abundance: -; CDR3nt: TGTGCCAGCAGCCGGACACAGGGAGTTTATGGCTACACCTTC; CDR3aa: CASSRTQGVYGYTF
j_gene: TRBJ1-1; d_gene: TRBD1; v_gene: TRBV6-5; abundance: -; CDR3nt: TGTGCCATTCGCCACACAGGGGGACCGACTGAAGCTTTCTTT; CDR3aa: CAIRHTGGPTEAFF
j_gene: TRBJ2-5; d_gene: TRBD2; v_gene: TRBV19; abundance: -; CDR3nt: TGTGCCAGTAGTACGGGACTAGCGGTTCAAGAGACCCAGTACTTC; CDR3aa: CASSTGLAVQETQYF
j_gene: TRBJ2-3; d_gene: -; v_gene: TRBV29-1; abundance: once; CDR3nt: TGCAGCGTTGAAGACGGGAGTTCAGATACGCAGTATTTT; CDR3aa: CSVEDGSSDTQYF
j_gene: TRBJ2-5; d_gene: -; v_gene: TRBV6-1; abundance: -; CDR3nt: TGTGCCAGCAGTGACAGGGAAAGAGAGACCCAGTACTTC; CDR3aa: CASSDRERETQYF
j_gene: TRBJ1-3; d_gene: -; v_gene: TRBV5-5; abundance: -; CDR3nt: TGTGCCAGCTCCTCTTGGACTGGAACCGGAAACACCATATATTTT; CDR3aa: CASSSWTGTGNTIYF
j_gene: TRBJ1-6; d_gene: -; v_gene: TRBV7-8; abundance: -; CDR3nt: TGTGCCAGCAGCTTAATCGGTTCCCATAATTCACCCCTCCACTTT; CDR3aa: CASSLIGSHNSPLHF
j_gene: TRBJ2-2; d_gene: -; v_gene: TRBV3-1/TRBV3-2; abundance: -; CDR3nt: TGTGCCAGCAGCCCCAGGGGCGGGAACACCGGGGAGCTGTTTTTT; CDR3aa: CASSPRGGNTGELFF
j_gene: TRBJ2-1; d_gene: TRBD2; v_gene: TRBV6-4; abundance: -; CDR3nt: TGTGCCAGCAGTGGCGGGGGTGGTACCGTCAATGAGCAGTTCTTC; CDR3aa: CASSGGGGTVNEQFF
j_gene: TRBJ2-1; d_gene: -; v_gene: TRBV5-4; abundance: -; CDR3nt: TGTGCCAGCAGCTTGCGGGACTTAGACAATGAGCAGTTCTTC; CDR3aa: CASSLRDLDNEQFF
j_gene: TRBJ2-1; d_gene: -; v_gene: TRBV6-5; abundance: -; CDR3nt: TGTGCCAGCGGAGAACGAAGCTCCTACAATGAGCAGTTCTTC; CDR3aa: CASGERSSYNEQFF
j_gene: TRBJ2-2; d_gene: TRBD2; v_gene: TRBV9; abundance: -; CDR3nt: TGTGCCAGCAGCGCCCGGGGTGGCGGGGGGGCCCCCAACACCGGGGAGCTGTTTTTT; CDR3aa: CASSARGGGGAPNTGELFF
j_gene: TRBJ1-2; d_gene: -; v_gene: TRBV19; abundance: once; CDR3nt: TGTGCCAGTAGTCCCCTCGAGGCTGGGTATGGCTACACCTTC; CDR3aa: CASSPLEAGYGYTF
j_gene: TRBJ1-2; d_gene: -; v_gene: TRBV12-3/TRBV12-4; abundance: -; CDR3nt: TGTGCCAGCAGTTTAGGGGGGGGAGGTGGCTACACCTTC; CDR3aa: CASSLGGGGGYTF
j_gene: TRBJ2-6; d_gene: TRBD1; v_gene: TRBV18; abundance: -; CDR3nt: TGTGCCAGCTCAGTTTTCGGAGGGACAGGGTCTGGTGGGGCCAACGTCCTGACTTTC; CDR3aa: CASSVFGGTGSGGANVLTF
j_gene: TRBJ2-7; d_gene: -; v_gene: TRBV20-1; abundance: -; CDR3nt: TGCAGTGCGAGTACTAGCCTTGGTGAGCAGTACTTC; CDR3aa: CSASTSLGEQYF
j_gene: TRBJ2-3; d_gene: -; v_gene: TRBV5-6; abundance: -; CDR3nt: TGTGCCAGCAGCTTGCGGGTAGCGGAAAGCACAGATACGCAGTATTTT; CDR3aa: CASSLRVAESTDTQYF
j_gene: TRBJ1-2; d_gene: TRBD1; v_gene: TRBV6-5; abundance: -; CDR3nt: TGTGCCAGCAGAAGTACAGGGGGCGCCGGCTATGGCTACACCTTC; CDR3aa: CASRSTGGAGYGYTF
j_gene: TRBJ2-4; d_gene: -; v_gene: TRBV20-1; abundance: once; CDR3nt: TGCAGTGCTAGAGGAAGCTTTGGTCAGTACTTC; CDR3aa: CSARGSFGQYF
j_gene: TRBJ1-1; d_gene: -; v_gene: TRBV11-2; abundance: -; CDR3nt: TGTGCCAGCAGCTTCGTCAGGGCGGACACTGAAGCTTTCTTT; CDR3aa: CASSFVRADTEAFF
j_gene: TRBJ2-7; d_gene: -; v_gene: TRBV7-2; abundance: -; CDR3nt: TGTGCCAGCAGCTTAGTTGCTAGCGCAGACTTTCCCTACGAGCAGTACTTC; CDR3aa: CASSLVASADFPYEQYF
j_gene: TRBJ2-5; d_gene: TRBD2; v_gene: TRBV29-1; abundance: -; CDR3nt: TGCAGCGTTTTTGCGGGAGCGGAGACCCAGTACTTC; CDR3aa: CSVFAGAETQYF
j_gene: TRBJ2-3; d_gene: TRBD2; v_gene: TRBV7-9; abundance: -; CDR3nt: TGTGCCAGCAGCCCCCCGGGGGGGGCGGGAGGCAGCACAGATACGCAGTATTTT; CDR3aa: CASSPPGGAGGSTDTQYF
j_gene: TRBJ1-3; d_gene: -; v_gene: TRBV7-6; abundance: -; CDR3nt: TGTGCCAGCAGCTTAGGGGCGGGGGACGTAGGAAACACCATATATTTT; CDR3aa: CASSLGAGDVGNTIYF
j_gene: TRBJ2-7; d_gene: -; v_gene: TRBV19; abundance: once; CDR3nt: TGTGCCAGTACCGTTAACAGGGTTTCGAACGAGCAGTACTTC; CDR3aa: CASTVNRVSNEQYF
j_gene: TRBJ1-5; d_gene: -; v_gene: TRBV5-1; abundance: -; CDR3nt: TGCGCCAGCAGCTTGTCGGGGTTTCAGCCCCAGCATTTT; CDR3aa: CASSLSGFQPQHF
j_gene: TRBJ2-2; d_gene: -; v_gene: TRBV27; abundance: -; CDR3nt: TGTGCCAGCAGTTTATCGCTGGGGGCTGTCGGGGAGCTGTTTTTT; CDR3aa: CASSLSLGAVGELFF
j_gene: TRBJ2-7; d_gene: -; v_gene: TRBV6-1; abundance: -; CDR3nt: TGTGCCAGCAGTGAAAAGGGGATGAGTTACGAGCAGTACTTC; CDR3aa: CASSEKGMSYEQYF
j_gene: TRBJ2-2; d_gene: TRBD2; v_gene: TRBV24-1; abundance: -; CDR3nt: TGTGCCACCAGTGACCTGGCTAGCGGGGGCGACACCGGGGAGCTGTTTTTT; CDR3aa: CATSDLASGGDTGELFF
j_gene: TRBJ2-7; d_gene: -; v_gene: TRBV2; abundance: -; CDR3nt: TGTGCCAGCAGTGACATGTTCACCCCCCAGGGGGGAATTGACGAGCAGTACTTC; CDR3aa: CASSDMFTPQGGIDEQYF
j_gene: TRBJ2-1; d_gene: -; v_gene: TRBV12-2; abundance: -; CDR3nt: TGTGCAAGTCGCTCCCCGACCCCTCTAGCGAGGACCTACAATGAGCAGTTCTTC; CDR3aa: CASRSPTPLARTYNEQFF
j_gene: TRBJ2-5; d_gene: -; v_gene: TRBV7-9; abundance: -; CDR3nt: TGTGCCAGCAGCTTTAATGGGAGGGAGACCCAGTACTTC; CDR3aa: CASSFNGRETQYF
j_gene: TRBJ2-1; d_gene: TRBD2; v_gene: TRBV5-6; abundance: few; CDR3nt: TGTGCCAGCAGCTCACCCCGTGGGGGGGTGAATGAGCAGTTCTTC; CDR3aa: CASSSPRGGVNEQFF
j_gene: TRBJ1-6; d_gene: -; v_gene: TRBV4-1; abundance: -; CDR3nt: TGCGCCAGCAGCCAGGCGACAATCACCAATTCACCCCTCCACTTT; CDR3aa: CASSQATITNSPLHF
j_gene: TRBJ2-1; d_gene: TRBD1; v_gene: TRBV6-5; abundance: once; CDR3nt: TGTGCCAGCAGAACCGGGACAGGGGGTTACAATGAGCAGTTCTTC; CDR3aa: CASRTGTGGYNEQFF
j_gene: TRBJ2-1; d_gene: TRBD2; v_gene: TRBV23-1; abundance: -; CDR3nt: TGCGCCCTCAGACCCCGAACTAGCGGGAGGGCCGTAGCGGATGAGCAGTTCTTC; CDR3aa: CALRPRTSGRAVADEQFF
j_gene: TRBJ2-3; d_gene: TRBD2; v_gene: TRBV5-1; abundance: -; CDR3nt: TGCGCCAGCAGCTTGGGGCTCGGCGGGGGGAGCACAGATACGCAGTATTTT; CDR3aa: CASSLGLGGGSTDTQYF
j_gene: TRBJ2-3; d_gene: TRBD2; v_gene: TRBV9; abundance: -; CDR3nt: TGTGCCAGCAGCGTAGATCCTAGCGGGTTAGTAGGAGATACGCAGTATTTT; CDR3aa: CASSVDPSGLVGDTQYF
j_gene: TRBJ1-1; d_gene: -; v_gene: TRBV7-2; abundance: few; CDR3nt: TGTGCCAGCAGCACGACAGGTTTTTGGAACACTGAAGCTTTCTTT; CDR3aa: CASSTTGFWNTEAFF
j_gene: TRBJ1-2; d_gene: -; v_gene: TRBV4-1; abundance: -; CDR3nt: TGCGCCAGCAGCCAAGTCCAGGCCGGCGCTGGCTACACCTTC; CDR3aa: CASSQVQAGAGYTF
j_gene: TRBJ1-2; d_gene: TRBD1; v_gene: TRBV19; abundance: -; CDR3nt: TGTGCCAGTAAAAGGACAGGGGACGGCTATGGCTACACCTTC; CDR3aa: CASKRTGDGYGYTF
j_gene: TRBJ2-1; d_gene: TRBD2; v_gene: TRBV11-2; abundance: -; CDR3nt: TGTGCCAGCAGCCAGGCGGTTTCTAGCGGGGGGGCCTACAATGAGCAGTTCTTC; CDR3aa: CASSQAVSSGGAYNEQFF
j_gene: TRBJ1-2; d_gene: -; v_gene: TRBV23-1; abundance: -; CDR3nt: TGCGCCAGCAGAGCTACAGGGCTCTCCGGCTATGGCTACACCTTC; CDR3aa: CASRATGLSGYGYTF
j_gene: TRBJ1-3; d_gene: -; v_gene: TRBV19; abundance: -; CDR3nt: TGTGCCAGTAGTAACGGGTCCTTCAACCACTCTGGAAACACCATATATTTT; CDR3aa: CASSNGSFNHSGNTIYF
j_gene: TRBJ2-1; d_gene: TRBD1; v_gene: TRBV6-1; abundance: -; CDR3nt: TGTGCCAGCAGTGCCTCTACCGGGACAGGGGGGGAGGATGAGCAGTTCTTC; CDR3aa: CASSASTGTGGEDEQFF
j_gene: TRBJ1-4; d_gene: TRBD1; v_gene: TRBV10-3; abundance: -; CDR3nt: TGTGCCATCAGTCGACAGGGTCGGGATGAAAAACTGTTTTTT; CDR3aa: CAISRQGRDEKLFF
j_gene: TRBJ2-3; d_gene: TRBD1; v_gene: TRBV19; abundance: -; CDR3nt: TGTGCCAGTAGTAAAACAGGGGCGGGCACAGATACGCAGTATTTT; CDR3aa: CASSKTGAGTDTQYF
j_gene: TRBJ1-1; d_gene: -; v_gene: TRBV6-5; abundance: -; CDR3nt: TGTGCCAGCAGGTTACTTTCTCCCAGGGATGAAGCTTTCTTT; CDR3aa: CASRLLSPRDEAFF
j_gene: TRBJ1-2; d_gene: -; v_gene: TRBV27; abundance: -; CDR3nt: TGTGCCAGCAGTTTCTCTTGGGGGGACTATGGCTACACCTTC; CDR3aa: CASSFSWGDYGYTF